The 14 T cell receptor beta chains reported below all come from one sample, sequenced in a study of T cell repertoires in cytomegalovirus infection. MiXCR, run by TCRdb on the reads, gives a single entry per CDR3 protein. The sample includes 150,000 to 200,000 distinct CDR3 sequences, 25% to 30% of them seen just once. Input material: PBMCs. Every receptor here comes from a human donor in good health (CMV status not recorded). Some clones in this sample may be carry-over from other donors' samples.

The V and J genes are TRBV12-5 and TRBJ2-3; TRBD2 aligns across 8 bases. The CDR3 contains 13 residues. In germline, CDR1 is LGHNT, CDR2 FRNRAP. After removal of 9 bases from V and 4 bases from J, the junction contained 6 bases not matched to a gene. CDR3 residues: CASGGDFADTQYF. DNA for the CDR3: TGTGCTAGCGGGGGGGACTTCGCAGATACGCAGTATTTT.

This clonotype has more than one count but fewer than ten. The chain employs TRBV6-2 or TRBV6-3 and TRBJ1-1; D might be TRBD1 (5 bases). Germline V gene sequence: CDR1 MNHEY, CDR2 SVGEGT. CDR3 length: 15 amino acids. The germline V and J ends were trimmed by 5 bases and 2 bases, with 15 bases remaining between them. As DNA, the CDR3 is TGTGCCAGCAGTCCACAGGAACTCGGAAACACTGAAGCTTTCTTT. The encoded protein is CASSPQELGNTEAFF.

The V and J genes are TRBV6-6 and TRBJ2-1; 7 bases are shared with TRBD1. Germline loops: CDR1 MNHNY, CDR2 SVGAGI (reference sequence). The CDR3 sequence is 16 residues long. V shed 0 bases, J shed 6 bases, and the junction held 8 bases outside the gene matches. In nucleotides, the CDR3 is TGTGCCAGCAGTTACTCCACCGGGACAGCCCCCAATGAGCAGTTCTTC. This gives the protein CASSYSTGTAPNEQFF.

Many counts were recorded for this clonotype. The V call is TRBV7-2, the J call TRBJ2-5; 7 bases line up with TRBD1. The germline CDR1 and CDR2 sequences are SGHTA and FQGNSA. J gave up 1 base and V 5 bases, and 1 base lay outside the gene matches. The CDR3 covers 13 residues. The CDR3 coding sequence is TGTGCCAGCAGCCAGGGGGTCCAAGAGACCCAGTACTTC. Protein sequence: CASSQGVQETQYF.

The chain carries TRBV12-3 or TRBV12-4 and TRBJ1-2; 10 bases fit TRBD1. The V and J ends lost 7 bases and 2 bases, in that order; junction bases with no gene match: 4. The CDR3 runs to 14 residues. CDR3 sequence reads: CASTVGQGNYGYTF. In DNA form, the CDR3 reads TGTGCCAGCACCGTGGGACAGGGGAACTATGGCTACACCTTC.

This clonotype was found a few times. The chain joins TRBV7-8 to TRBJ2-7, with D perhaps TRBD2 (5 bases). CDR1 and CDR2 (germline): SGHVS, FQNEAQ. Trimming stripped 3 bases from V and 5 bases from J, with 14 bases between. The CDR3 totals 14 residues. The CDR3 bases are TGTGCCAGCAGCTTCGCGGGCCAGGTCAACGAGCAGTACTTC. It yields the protein CASSFAGQVNEQYF.

This clonotype was recorded many times. The chain carries TRBV7-8 and TRBJ1-6, with TRBD1 matching 7 bases. After removal of 5 bases from V and 4 bases from J, the junction contained 11 bases not matched to a gene. This CDR3 has 17 amino acids. Per germline, CDR1 SGHVS and CDR2 FQNEAQ. CDR3 region: CASSPRGGGTYNSPLHF. The CDR3 bases are TGTGCCAGCAGCCCTCGCGGAGGGGGCACGTATAATTCACCCCTCCACTTT.

The chain recombines TRBV6-5 with TRBJ1-3; the D is unclear. This CDR3 comprises 13 residues. CDR1 and CDR2 (germline): MNHEY, SVGAGI. V lost 3 bases, J lost 3 bases, and 6 bases lay in between. The CDR3: CASSYSVGNTIYF. In nucleotides, the CDR3 is TGTGCCAGCAGTTATTCCGTTGGAAACACCATATATTTT.

This clonotype is categorized as medium-sized. The chain couples TRBV7-2 to TRBJ2-2, with D possibly being TRBD2 (5 bases). V lost 1 base to trimming and J lost 1 base, with 10 bases between them. The CDR3 spans 16 residues. The germline V gene has CDR1 SGHTA and CDR2 FQGNSA. The CDR3 DNA sequence: TGTGCCAGCAGCTTAGACTCGGCGGGGAACACCGGGGAGCTGTTTTTT. Translated, it gives CASSLDSAGNTGELFF.

This clonotype was picked up a small number of times. This sequence joins TRBV7-9 and TRBJ1-4; TRBD1 might be the D (6 bases). Germline loops: CDR1 SEHNR, CDR2 FQNEAQ (reference sequence). There are 14 residues in the CDR3. V dropped 7 bases and J dropped 5 bases, with 14 bases sitting between them. This CDR3 reads CASTINRENEKLFF. DNA for the CDR3: TGTGCCAGCACCATAAACAGGGAAAATGAAAAACTGTTTTTT. The entire variable domain, with the rest obtained from reference TRBV7-9 and TRBJ1-4, is as follows: DTGVSQNPRHKITKRGQNVTFRCDPISEHNRLYWYRQTLGQGPEFLTYFQNEAQLEKSRLLSDRFSAERPKGSFSTLEIQRTEQGDSAMYLCASTINRENEKLFFGSGTQLSVL.

The chain carries TRBV6-2 or TRBV6-3 and TRBJ2-7; D is perhaps TRBD2 (6 bases). V shed 5 bases and J shed 2 bases, with 19 bases lying between them. CDR1 and CDR2 (germline): MNHEY, SVGEGT. The CDR3 is made up of 16 amino acids. The CDR3 DNA sequence: TGTGCCAGCAGTCCCTACGGGGGAGCAAAGGCCTACGAGCAGTACTTC. This encodes CASSPYGGAKAYEQYF.

The rearrangement uses TRBV4-1 and TRBJ2-5; D is unresolved. V was trimmed by 5 bases and J by 5 bases, leaving 12 bases between them. Looked up from germline, CDR1 is MGHRA and CDR2 is YSYEKL. The CDR3 contains 13 residues. The CDR3 sequence: CASSAPFLETQYF. CDR3 in DNA: TGCGCCAGCAGCGCACCCTTCCTTGAGACCCAGTACTTC.

The chain links TRBV9 to TRBJ1-1; possibly TRBD1 for D (6 bases). CDR1 and CDR2 from the germline V gene are SGDLS and YYNGEE. V was shortened by 0 bases and J by 1 base, with 10 bases between the two germline ends. The CDR3 runs 15 residues. The CDR3 sequence is CASSVGVQGNTEAFF. The DNA for the CDR3 is TGTGCCAGCAGCGTAGGGGTACAGGGGAACACTGAAGCTTTCTTT.

The chain employs TRBV4-2 and TRBJ2-2, with 7 bases matching TRBD2. Germline CDR1 is LGHNA and CDR2 is YNFKEQ. V was pared by 4 bases and J by 1 base, with 3 bases of the junction left unmatched. CDR3 length: 15 amino acids. The DNA for the CDR3 is TGTGCCAGCAGCCCTCGGGGGGAGAACACCGGGGAGCTGTTTTTT. Translation gives CASSPRGENTGELFF.